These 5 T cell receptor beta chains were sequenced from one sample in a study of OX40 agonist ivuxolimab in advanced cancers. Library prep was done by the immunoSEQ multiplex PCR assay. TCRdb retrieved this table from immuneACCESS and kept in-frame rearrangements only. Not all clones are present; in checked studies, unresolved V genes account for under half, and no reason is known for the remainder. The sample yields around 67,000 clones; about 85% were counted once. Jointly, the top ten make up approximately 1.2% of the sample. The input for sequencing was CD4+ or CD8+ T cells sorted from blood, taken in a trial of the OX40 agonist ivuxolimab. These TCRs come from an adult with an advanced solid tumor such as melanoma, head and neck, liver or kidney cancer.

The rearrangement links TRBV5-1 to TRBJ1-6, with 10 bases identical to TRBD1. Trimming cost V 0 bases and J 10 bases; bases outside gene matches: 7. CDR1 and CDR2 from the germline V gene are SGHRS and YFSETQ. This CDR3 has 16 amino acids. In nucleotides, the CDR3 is TGCGCCAGCAGCTTGGCCTTAGGGACAGGGGACTCACCCCTCCACTTT. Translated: CASSLALGTGDSPLHF.

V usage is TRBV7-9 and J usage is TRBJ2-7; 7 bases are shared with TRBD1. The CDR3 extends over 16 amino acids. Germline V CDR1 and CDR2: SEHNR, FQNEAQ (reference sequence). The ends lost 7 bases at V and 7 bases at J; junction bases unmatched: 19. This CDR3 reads CASNDQQGSQKREQYF. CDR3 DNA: TGTGCCAGCAACGACCAACAGGGGTCGCAAAAACGGGAGCAGTACTTC.

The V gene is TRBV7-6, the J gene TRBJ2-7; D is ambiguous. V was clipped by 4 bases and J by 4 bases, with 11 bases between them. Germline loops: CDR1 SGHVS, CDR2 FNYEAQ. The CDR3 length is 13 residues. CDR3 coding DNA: TGTGCCAGCAGCTCCCCCCCGGAGTACGAGCAGTACTTC. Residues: CASSSPPEYEQYF.

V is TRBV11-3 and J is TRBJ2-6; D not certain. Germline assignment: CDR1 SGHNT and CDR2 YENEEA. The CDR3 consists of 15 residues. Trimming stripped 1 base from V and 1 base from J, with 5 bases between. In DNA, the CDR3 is TGTGCCAGCAGCTTAGGGGGATCTGGGGCCAACGTCCTGACTTTC. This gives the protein CASSLGGSGANVLTF.

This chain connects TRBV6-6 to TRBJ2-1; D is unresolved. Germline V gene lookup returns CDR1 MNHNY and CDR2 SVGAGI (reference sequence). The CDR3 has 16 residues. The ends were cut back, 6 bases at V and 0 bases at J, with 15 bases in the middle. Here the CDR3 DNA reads TGTGCCAGCAGCCCATCAGGATTCCGCTCCTACAATGAGCAGTTCTTC. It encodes CASSPSGFRSYNEQFF.